This TCR beta chain was recovered during a study of CD8 T cells in ankylosing spondylitis. TCRdb fed the 5' RACE reads into MiXCR, producing one record per CDR3 protein. The sample holds some 140,000 distinct CDR3 sequences, roughly 8% seen once. The germline V gene encodes CDR1 DFQATT and CDR2 SNEGSKA (reference sequence). With 0 bases removed from V and 6 bases from J, the gap between germline ends came to 20 bases. CDR3 length: 16 residues. Sequenced sample: synovial fluid, either unsorted or a sorted T cell fraction (not recorded which). The TCR comes from a male donor with ankylosing spondylitis. J is TRBJ1-2 and V is TRBV20-1; tentative D call: TRBD1 (5 bases). CDR3 in DNA: TGCAGTGCTAGAGATCTCTTCGGGGGGGAAAGGGATGGCTACACCTTC. Translation gives CSARDLFGGERDGYTF.